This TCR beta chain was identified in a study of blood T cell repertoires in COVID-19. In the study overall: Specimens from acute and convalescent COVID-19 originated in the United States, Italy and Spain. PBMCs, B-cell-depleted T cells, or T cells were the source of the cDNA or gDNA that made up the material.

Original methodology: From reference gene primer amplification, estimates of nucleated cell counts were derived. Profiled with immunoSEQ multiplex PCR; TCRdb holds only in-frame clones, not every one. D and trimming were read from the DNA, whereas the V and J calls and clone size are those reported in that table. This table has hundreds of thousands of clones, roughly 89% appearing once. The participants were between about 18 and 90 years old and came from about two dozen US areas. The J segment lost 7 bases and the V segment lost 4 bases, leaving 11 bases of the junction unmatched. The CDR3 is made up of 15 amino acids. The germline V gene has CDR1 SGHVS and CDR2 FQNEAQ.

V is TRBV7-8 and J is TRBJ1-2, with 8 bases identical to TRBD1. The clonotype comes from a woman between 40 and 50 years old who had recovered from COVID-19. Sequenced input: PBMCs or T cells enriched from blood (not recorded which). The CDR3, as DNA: TGTGCCAGCAGCTACCTTACTACAGGGGGAGGTGGCTACACCTTC. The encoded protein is CASSYLTTGGGGYTF.